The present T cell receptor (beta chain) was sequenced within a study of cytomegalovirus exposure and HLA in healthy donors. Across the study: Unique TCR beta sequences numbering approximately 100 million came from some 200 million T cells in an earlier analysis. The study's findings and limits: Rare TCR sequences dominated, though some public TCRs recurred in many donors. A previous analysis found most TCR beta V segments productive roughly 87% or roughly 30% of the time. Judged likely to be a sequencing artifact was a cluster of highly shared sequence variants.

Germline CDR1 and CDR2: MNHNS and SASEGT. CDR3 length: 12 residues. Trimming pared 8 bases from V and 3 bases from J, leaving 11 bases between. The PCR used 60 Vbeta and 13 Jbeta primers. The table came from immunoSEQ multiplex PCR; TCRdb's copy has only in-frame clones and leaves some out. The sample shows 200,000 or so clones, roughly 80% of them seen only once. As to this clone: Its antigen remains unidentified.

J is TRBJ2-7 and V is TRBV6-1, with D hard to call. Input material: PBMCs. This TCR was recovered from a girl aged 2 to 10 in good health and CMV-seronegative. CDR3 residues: CASDEAVYEQYF. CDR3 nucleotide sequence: TGTGCCAGCGACGAGGCGGTCTACGAGCAGTACTTC.